The rows below give T cell receptor beta chains drawn from one sample of a study of T cell responses to AZD1222 COVID-19 vaccine. The assay was immunoSEQ multiplex PCR, and TCRdb's table has in-frame clones only and misses some. The sample records about 120,000 clones, around 84% being singletons. The specimen comprised peripheral blood, sampled 28 days after the second AZD1222 dose. The receptors come from an adult who received the AZD1222 COVID-19 vaccine. Each CDR3 is given with its conserved first and last residue. The order of the fields is V gene, J gene, D gene, clone size, CDR3 DNA, CDR3 protein. The D gene is left open where the match is weak. The size field is filled for only some rows; it gives once, few, many or a size class.

v_gene: TRBV12-3/TRBV12-4; j_gene: TRBJ1-2; d_gene: TRBD1; abundance: .; CDR3nt: TGTGCCAGCAGTCTATTGGGACAGAGAGGCTACACCTTC; CDR3aa: CASSLLGQRGYTF
v_gene: TRBV6-2/TRBV6-3; j_gene: TRBJ2-1; d_gene: TRBD2; abundance: .; CDR3nt: TGTGCCAGCAGTTATCCTCTAGCGGGGGCCTACAATGAGCAGTTCTTC; CDR3aa: CASSYPLAGAYNEQFF
v_gene: TRBV7-2; j_gene: TRBJ2-2; d_gene: .; abundance: once; CDR3nt: TGTGCCAGCAGCTTCCGCCTGGGAAACACCGGGGAGCTGTTTTTT; CDR3aa: CASSFRLGNTGELFF
v_gene: TRBV19; j_gene: TRBJ1-1; d_gene: TRBD1; abundance: few; CDR3nt: TGTGCCAGTAGTCAGGACAGGGAGGCGTCTGAAGCTTTCTTT; CDR3aa: CASSQDREASEAFF
v_gene: TRBV28; j_gene: TRBJ2-7; d_gene: TRBD2; abundance: .; CDR3nt: TGTGCCGCGGGGGTTTTGCCCTACGAGCAGTACTTC; CDR3aa: CAAGVLPYEQYF
v_gene: TRBV5-4; j_gene: TRBJ1-5; d_gene: TRBD1; abundance: .; CDR3nt: TGTGCCAGCAGCAGGGGACAGCACTATAGCAATCAGCCCCAGCATTTT; CDR3aa: CASSRGQHYSNQPQHF
v_gene: TRBV6-5; j_gene: TRBJ1-6; d_gene: .; abundance: .; CDR3nt: TGTGCCAGCAGTTCGGTCCGAGGACGGCATAATTCACCCCTCCACTTT; CDR3aa: CASSSVRGRHNSPLHF
v_gene: TRBV28; j_gene: TRBJ2-4; d_gene: .; abundance: few; CDR3nt: TGTGCCAGCAGTCCCCCGACAGGGAGGTCCGGAAACATTCAGTACTTC; CDR3aa: CASSPPTGRSGNIQYF
v_gene: TRBV9; j_gene: TRBJ1-5; d_gene: .; abundance: .; CDR3nt: TGTGCCAGCAGCCCGCGGGGTGGAGACCAGCCCCAGCATTTT; CDR3aa: CASSPRGGDQPQHF
v_gene: TRBV4-1; j_gene: TRBJ1-3; d_gene: .; abundance: .; CDR3nt: TGCGCCAGCAGCCAAGACGCTTACCCTGGAAACACCATATATTTT; CDR3aa: CASSQDAYPGNTIYF
v_gene: TRBV3-1/TRBV3-2; j_gene: TRBJ1-3; d_gene: .; abundance: .; CDR3nt: TGTGCCAGCAGCCAAGCGGCATCTGGAAACACCATATATTTT; CDR3aa: CASSQAASGNTIYF
v_gene: TRBV11-3; j_gene: TRBJ2-1; d_gene: .; abundance: .; CDR3nt: TGTGCCAGCAGCTTAAGACGTTGGGGGCAGAGCTCCTACAATGAGCAGTTCTTC; CDR3aa: CASSLRRWGQSSYNEQFF
v_gene: TRBV3-1/TRBV3-2; j_gene: TRBJ1-6; d_gene: .; abundance: .; CDR3nt: TGTGCCAGCAGCCTCGGACAGCCTGGACCTAATTCACCCCTCCACTTT; CDR3aa: CASSLGQPGPNSPLHF
v_gene: TRBV12-3/TRBV12-4; j_gene: TRBJ1-4; d_gene: .; abundance: .; CDR3nt: TGTGCCAGCAGTTTGGTCGGCGAAAAACTGTTTTTT; CDR3aa: CASSLVGEKLFF
v_gene: TRBV11-3; j_gene: TRBJ1-5; d_gene: .; abundance: .; CDR3nt: TGTGCCAGCAGCCACGGGCCCGACAATCAGCCCCAGCATTTT; CDR3aa: CASSHGPDNQPQHF
v_gene: TRBV5-4; j_gene: TRBJ1-2; d_gene: .; abundance: .; CDR3nt: TGTGCCAGCAGCTTGACTGAAGACACTGACTACACCTTC; CDR3aa: CASSLTEDTDYTF
v_gene: TRBV7-2; j_gene: TRBJ2-2; d_gene: .; abundance: .; CDR3nt: TGTGCCAGCAGCCATGCTGCGAACACCGGGGAGCTGTTTTTT; CDR3aa: CASSHAANTGELFF
v_gene: TRBV3-1/TRBV3-2; j_gene: TRBJ1-4; d_gene: .; abundance: .; CDR3nt: TGTGCCAGCAGCCAAGATTTAGGGGCCAAACTGTTTTTT; CDR3aa: CASSQDLGAKLFF